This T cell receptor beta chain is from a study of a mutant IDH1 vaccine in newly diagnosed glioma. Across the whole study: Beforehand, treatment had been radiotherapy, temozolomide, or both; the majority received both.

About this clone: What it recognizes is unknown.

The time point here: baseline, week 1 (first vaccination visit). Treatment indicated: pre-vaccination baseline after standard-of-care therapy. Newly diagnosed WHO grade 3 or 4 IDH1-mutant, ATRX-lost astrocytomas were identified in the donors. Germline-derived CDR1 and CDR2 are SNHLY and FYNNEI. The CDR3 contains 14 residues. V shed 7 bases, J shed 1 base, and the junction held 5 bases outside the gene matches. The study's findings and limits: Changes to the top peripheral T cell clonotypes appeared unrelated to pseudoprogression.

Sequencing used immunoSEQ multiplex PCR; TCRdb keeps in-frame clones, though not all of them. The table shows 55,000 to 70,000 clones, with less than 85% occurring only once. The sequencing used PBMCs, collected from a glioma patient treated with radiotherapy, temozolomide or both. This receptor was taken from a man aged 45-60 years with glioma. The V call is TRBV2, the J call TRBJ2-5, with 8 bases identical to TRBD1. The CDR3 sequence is CASIPTGAQETQYF. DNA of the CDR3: TGTGCCAGCATCCCGACAGGGGCCCAAGAGACCCAGTACTTC.